The rows below give T cell receptor beta chains drawn from one sample of a study of OX40 agonist ivuxolimab in advanced cancers. Clones were read by immunoSEQ multiplex PCR, and TCRdb kept only the in-frame ones, dropping some. The table has approximately 70,000 clones, roughly 80% seen once. The sequencing used CD4+ or CD8+ T cells sorted from blood, collected in a trial of the OX40 agonist ivuxolimab. Every receptor here comes from an adult with an advanced solid tumor such as melanoma, head and neck, liver or kidney cancer. Both conserved end residues are part of each CDR3. Each record gives: clone size, D gene, V gene, J gene, CDR3 protein, CDR3 DNA. A D gene is named only where the DNA matches it firmly. Some rows have no size entry. The others give once, few or many, or a class for an expanded clone.

clone size: .; D gene: TRBD1; V gene: TRBV5-1; J gene: TRBJ1-2; CDR3 protein: CASSSGQGRGYTF; CDR3 DNA: TGCGCCAGCAGCTCAGGACAGGGCAGGGGCTACACCTTC
clone size: few; D gene: .; V gene: TRBV9; J gene: TRBJ1-3; CDR3 protein: CASSVGGDMGTIYF; CDR3 DNA: TGTGCCAGCAGCGTCGGGGGAGACATGGGCACCATATATTTT
clone size: .; D gene: .; V gene: TRBV27; J gene: TRBJ1-1; CDR3 protein: CASSSPRAPFGTEAFF; CDR3 DNA: TGTGCCAGCAGTTCCCCAAGGGCCCCCTTTGGGACTGAAGCTTTCTTT
clone size: .; D gene: .; V gene: TRBV28; J gene: TRBJ2-1; CDR3 protein: CASTLNRVSYNEQFF; CDR3 DNA: TGTGCCAGCACTCTAAACCGGGTCTCCTACAATGAGCAGTTCTTC
clone size: .; D gene: .; V gene: TRBV10-3; J gene: TRBJ1-5; CDR3 protein: CAISEQVNQPQHF; CDR3 DNA: TGTGCCATCAGTGAACAGGTAAACCAGCCCCAGCATTTT
clone size: .; D gene: .; V gene: TRBV30; J gene: TRBJ1-5; CDR3 protein: CAWSVRDNQPQHF; CDR3 DNA: TGTGCCTGGAGTGTACGGGACAATCAGCCCCAGCATTTT
clone size: .; D gene: TRBD1; V gene: TRBV9; J gene: TRBJ1-1; CDR3 protein: CASSPRTGSEAFF; CDR3 DNA: TGTGCCAGCAGCCCCCGGACAGGGAGTGAAGCTTTCTTT
clone size: .; D gene: .; V gene: TRBV7-9; J gene: TRBJ2-3; CDR3 protein: CASSSRLGTDTQYF; CDR3 DNA: TGTGCCAGCAGCTCTAGACTCGGCACAGATACGCAGTATTTT
clone size: .; D gene: .; V gene: TRBV7-6; J gene: TRBJ2-1; CDR3 protein: CASSLGNSLVF; CDR3 DNA: TGTGCCAGCAGCTTAGGTAATAGCTTAGTCTTC
clone size: once; D gene: TRBD1; V gene: TRBV11-1; J gene: TRBJ2-1; CDR3 protein: CASSPYRGLTYNEQFF; CDR3 DNA: TGTGCCAGCAGCCCATACAGGGGGCTAACCTACAATGAGCAGTTCTTC
clone size: .; D gene: TRBD1; V gene: TRBV28; J gene: TRBJ1-3; CDR3 protein: CASSTGGLNSGNTIYF; CDR3 DNA: TGTGCCAGCAGTACAGGGGGCCTCAACTCTGGAAACACCATATATTTT
clone size: few; D gene: .; V gene: TRBV4-2; J gene: TRBJ2-1; CDR3 protein: CASSPPRAGVLLGNEQFF; CDR3 DNA: TGTGCCAGCAGCCCCCCCCGAGCGGGCGTTTTGTTGGGCAATGAGCAGTTCTTC
clone size: .; D gene: .; V gene: TRBV7-2; J gene: TRBJ1-3; CDR3 protein: CASTIRRGGSGNTIYF; CDR3 DNA: TGTGCCAGCACTATTAGACGTGGGGGATCTGGAAACACCATATATTTT
clone size: .; D gene: .; V gene: TRBV28; J gene: TRBJ2-5; CDR3 protein: CASSLASTQYF; CDR3 DNA: TGTGCCAGCAGCCTCGCCTCGACCCAGTACTTC
clone size: .; D gene: TRBD2; V gene: TRBV9; J gene: TRBJ2-3; CDR3 protein: CASSAAPSSGRATDTQYF; CDR3 DNA: TGTGCCAGCAGCGCTGCCCCTTCTAGCGGGAGGGCCACAGATACGCAGTATTTT
clone size: .; D gene: .; V gene: TRBV28; J gene: TRBJ1-6; CDR3 protein: CASSFRGWNSPLHF; CDR3 DNA: TGTGCCAGCAGTTTTCGGGGATGGAATTCACCCCTCCACTTT
clone size: .; D gene: .; V gene: TRBV10-3; J gene: TRBJ1-5; CDR3 protein: CAIRGDERSAPQHF; CDR3 DNA: TGTGCCATCAGAGGGGACGAACGTTCTGCGCCCCAGCATTTT
clone size: few; D gene: .; V gene: TRBV28; J gene: TRBJ2-1; CDR3 protein: CASSRDINEQFF; CDR3 DNA: TGTGCCAGCAGTCGTGACATCAATGAGCAGTTCTTC
clone size: .; D gene: .; V gene: TRBV6-1; J gene: TRBJ1-2; CDR3 protein: CASSVDRSYGYTF; CDR3 DNA: TGTGCCAGCAGTGTGGACAGAAGCTATGGCTACACCTTC
clone size: .; D gene: TRBD2; V gene: TRBV5-1; J gene: TRBJ2-1; CDR3 protein: CASSFLAGATNEQFF; CDR3 DNA: TGCGCCAGCAGCTTCCTAGCGGGGGCGACGAATGAGCAGTTCTTC
clone size: .; D gene: .; V gene: TRBV6-1; J gene: TRBJ1-1; CDR3 protein: CASSGVGTLVSTEAFF; CDR3 DNA: TGTGCCAGCAGTGGGGTTGGGACCTTGGTTAGCACTGAAGCTTTCTTT
clone size: .; D gene: .; V gene: TRBV7-2; J gene: TRBJ1-2; CDR3 protein: CASSLVRGTAASNYGYTF; CDR3 DNA: TGTGCCAGCAGCTTAGTTAGAGGCACCGCCGCATCTAACTATGGCTACACCTTC
clone size: .; D gene: .; V gene: TRBV6-6; J gene: TRBJ2-1; CDR3 protein: CASRTNSYNEQFF; CDR3 DNA: TGTGCCAGCAGGACAAACTCCTACAATGAGCAGTTCTTC
clone size: .; D gene: .; V gene: TRBV6-1; J gene: TRBJ2-1; CDR3 protein: CASSAAYNEQFF; CDR3 DNA: TGTGCCAGCAGTGCGGCCTACAATGAGCAGTTCTTC
clone size: .; D gene: TRBD1; V gene: TRBV11-2; J gene: TRBJ2-2; CDR3 protein: CASSLGTARPGELFF; CDR3 DNA: TGTGCCAGCAGCCTTGGGACAGCCCGACCCGGGGAGCTGTTTTTT
clone size: .; D gene: .; V gene: TRBV2; J gene: TRBJ1-3; CDR3 protein: CASSEEPIVAIYF; CDR3 DNA: TGTGCCAGCAGTGAAGAACCTATTGTCGCCATATATTTT
clone size: .; D gene: TRBD2; V gene: TRBV14; J gene: TRBJ2-5; CDR3 protein: CASRRPSGGARSETQYF; CDR3 DNA: TGTGCCAGCAGGAGGCCTAGCGGGGGGGCGCGATCAGAGACCCAGTACTTC
clone size: .; D gene: .; V gene: TRBV10-1; J gene: TRBJ2-3; CDR3 protein: CASTDTQYF; CDR3 DNA: TGCGCCAGCACAGATACGCAGTATTTT
clone size: .; D gene: TRBD2; V gene: TRBV6-1; J gene: TRBJ2-1; CDR3 protein: CASSARTSGEVGATYNEQFF; CDR3 DNA: TGTGCCAGCAGTGCACGGACTAGCGGGGAAGTAGGGGCGACCTACAATGAGCAGTTCTTC
clone size: few; D gene: TRBD1; V gene: TRBV15; J gene: TRBJ2-1; CDR3 protein: CATSSPGQGVHEQFF; CDR3 DNA: TGTGCCACCAGCAGTCCGGGACAGGGCGTCCATGAGCAGTTCTTC
clone size: .; D gene: TRBD2; V gene: TRBV5-1; J gene: TRBJ2-4; CDR3 protein: CASSPGLETGERYF; CDR3 DNA: TGCGCCAGCAGCCCCGGACTAGAAACGGGTGAAAGGTACTTC
clone size: .; D gene: .; V gene: TRBV6-1; J gene: TRBJ1-3; CDR3 protein: CASTRRLEEGNTIYF; CDR3 DNA: TGTGCCAGCACCCGTCGCCTGGAGGAGGGAAACACCATATATTTT
clone size: .; D gene: .; V gene: TRBV30; J gene: TRBJ2-3; CDR3 protein: CAWSLGLRSTDTQYF; CDR3 DNA: TGTGCCTGGAGTTTGGGACTCAGGAGCACAGATACGCAGTATTTT
clone size: .; D gene: .; V gene: TRBV6-5; J gene: TRBJ1-6; CDR3 protein: CASSWTDLNSPLHF; CDR3 DNA: TGTGCCAGCAGTTGGACAGATCTAAATTCACCCCTCCACTTT
clone size: .; D gene: TRBD1; V gene: TRBV19; J gene: TRBJ1-2; CDR3 protein: CASSTFGQGGGYTF; CDR3 DNA: TGTGCCAGTAGTACTTTCGGACAGGGCGGCGGCTACACCTTC
clone size: .; D gene: TRBD1; V gene: TRBV5-5; J gene: TRBJ1-2; CDR3 protein: CASSPINRGPTYGYTF; CDR3 DNA: TGTGCCAGCAGCCCTATTAACAGGGGGCCAACCTATGGCTACACCTTC
clone size: few; D gene: .; V gene: TRBV19; J gene: TRBJ1-5; CDR3 protein: CASTSRAFGRWGNQPQHF; CDR3 DNA: TGTGCCAGTACCTCGCGAGCTTTTGGGAGGTGGGGCAATCAGCCCCAGCATTTT
clone size: .; D gene: TRBD1; V gene: TRBV6-5; J gene: TRBJ1-5; CDR3 protein: CASSHDSTGSQPQHF; CDR3 DNA: TGTGCCAGCAGTCACGATTCGACAGGGTCCCAGCCCCAGCATTTT
clone size: once; D gene: TRBD2; V gene: TRBV2; J gene: TRBJ2-1; CDR3 protein: CASKRGGHNEQFF; CDR3 DNA: TGTGCCAGTAAGCGGGGGGGCCACAATGAGCAGTTCTTC
clone size: .; D gene: .; V gene: TRBV5-1; J gene: TRBJ2-6; CDR3 protein: CASSLEPGSGANVLTF; CDR3 DNA: TGCGCCAGCAGCTTGGAGCCGGGCTCTGGGGCCAACGTCCTGACTTTC
clone size: once; D gene: .; V gene: TRBV5-1; J gene: TRBJ1-1; CDR3 protein: CASSLGPLEMNTEAFF; CDR3 DNA: TGCGCCAGCAGCTTAGGGCCCTTGGAGATGAACACTGAAGCTTTCTTT
clone size: .; D gene: .; V gene: TRBV9; J gene: TRBJ2-1; CDR3 protein: CASSLSNRFEQFF; CDR3 DNA: TGTGCCAGCAGCCTCTCTAATCGATTTGAGCAGTTCTTC
clone size: .; D gene: .; V gene: TRBV5-1; J gene: TRBJ2-1; CDR3 protein: CASSLLAEVTSEQFF; CDR3 DNA: TGCGCCAGCAGCTTGTTGGCGGAGGTAACAAGTGAGCAGTTCTTC
clone size: .; D gene: .; V gene: TRBV7-2; J gene: TRBJ1-2; CDR3 protein: CASSLVFGFSDSAYYGYTF; CDR3 DNA: TGTGCCAGCAGCTTAGTTTTTGGATTCTCGGACAGCGCCTACTATGGCTACACCTTC
clone size: .; D gene: TRBD1; V gene: TRBV10-1; J gene: TRBJ2-1; CDR3 protein: CASSELGTVYNEQFF; CDR3 DNA: TGCGCCAGCAGTGAGTTAGGGACAGTTTACAATGAGCAGTTCTTC
clone size: .; D gene: .; V gene: TRBV18; J gene: TRBJ1-1; CDR3 protein: CASSYTDMNTEAFF; CDR3 DNA: TGTGCCAGCTCATATACAGATATGAACACTGAAGCTTTCTTT
clone size: many; D gene: .; V gene: TRBV2; J gene: TRBJ1-5; CDR3 protein: CASSDDARGNQPQHF; CDR3 DNA: TGTGCCAGCAGTGATGACGCCAGGGGAAATCAGCCCCAGCATTTT
clone size: .; D gene: .; V gene: TRBV7-2; J gene: TRBJ2-3; CDR3 protein: CASSSGTDTQYF; CDR3 DNA: TGTGCCAGCAGCTCGGGCACAGATACGCAGTATTTT
clone size: .; D gene: .; V gene: TRBV9; J gene: TRBJ2-2; CDR3 protein: CASSHSGLKDHRELFF; CDR3 DNA: TGTGCCAGCAGCCATTCCGGTCTCAAGGACCACCGGGAGCTGTTTTTT
clone size: .; D gene: .; V gene: TRBV28; J gene: TRBJ2-7; CDR3 protein: CASNVGNRYEQYF; CDR3 DNA: TGTGCCAGCAATGTAGGGAACCGCTACGAGCAGTACTTC
clone size: .; D gene: TRBD1; V gene: TRBV5-1; J gene: TRBJ2-1; CDR3 protein: CASSTGATGGSGNEQFF; CDR3 DNA: TGCGCCAGCAGCACCGGGGCGACAGGGGGAAGTGGCAATGAGCAGTTCTTC
clone size: .; D gene: .; V gene: TRBV18; J gene: TRBJ1-3; CDR3 protein: CASSPSDSGNTIYF; CDR3 DNA: TGTGCCAGCTCACCATCCGACTCTGGAAACACCATATATTTT